Below are 17 T cell receptor beta chains sequenced from a single sample in a study of control samples from healthy donors and cancer patients. Sequenced by immunoSEQ multiplex PCR; TCRdb stores in-frame clones only, minus some. The sample records about 55,000 clones, roughly 95% being singletons. The sample taken for sequencing was blood. The receptors were gathered from a young woman in good health.

This chain links TRBV30 with TRBJ1-3, with unresolved D. This CDR3 region has 13 residues. V lost 2 bases to trimming and J lost 4 bases, with 9 bases between them. Germline V CDR1 and CDR2: GTSNPN, SVGIG (reference sequence). The CDR3 DNA sequence: TGTGCCTGGAGTAATACAGAGGGAAACACCATATATTTT. Its protein is CAWSNTEGNTIYF. Combining the CDR3 with reference TRBV30 and TRBJ1-3 gives the whole variable domain SQTIHQWPATLVQPVGSPLSLECTVEGTSNPNLYWYRQAAGRGLQLLFYSVGIGQISSEVPQNLSASRPQDRQFILSSKKLLLSDSGFYLCAWSNTEGNTIYFGEGSWLTVV.

J is TRBJ1-1 and V is TRBV15, with D perhaps matching TRBD1 (6 bases). In germline, CDR1 is LNHNV, CDR2 YYDKDF (reference sequence). The V end lost 0 bases, the J end lost 1 base, and 9 bases lay between the germline ends. The length of the CDR3 is 15 residues. CDR3 DNA: TGTGCCACCAGCAGAGAGGCCAGGGGGAACACTGAAGCTTTCTTT. Its translation: CATSREARGNTEAFF. Filled out from reference TRBV15 and TRBJ1-1, the complete variable domain reads DAMVIQNPRYQVTQFGKPVTLSCSQTLNHNVMYWYQQKSSQAPKLLFHYYDKDFNNEADTPDNFQSRRPNTSFCFLDIRSPGLGDTAMYLCATSREARGNTEAFFGQGTRLTVV.

The chain joins TRBV2 to TRBJ2-3, with TRBD2 as a possible D gene (5 bases). The V and J ends lost 4 bases and 2 bases respectively, with 13 bases between them. From germline, CDR1 is SNHLY and CDR2 FYNNEI. The CDR3 totals 15 residues. CDR3 coding DNA: TGTGCCAGCAGTGGGGGAGACGGAGTCACAGATACGCAGTATTTT. As protein: CASSGGDGVTDTQYF.

The chain is built from TRBV2 and TRBJ2-7, with 12 bases fitting TRBD2. Germline V gene data show CDR1 as SNHLY and CDR2 as FYNNEI. This CDR3 contains 13 residues. Germline trimming cut 8 bases from V and 1 base from J; bases unmatched to any gene: 0. For the CDR3, the DNA is TGTGCCAGCGGGACTAGCGGGTCCTACGAGCAGTACTTC. This gives the protein CASGTSGSYEQYF.

The V and J genes are TRBV5-1 and TRBJ2-3; D is tentatively TRBD1 or TRBD2 (5 bases each). This CDR3 is 13 amino acids long. V was pared by 4 bases and J by 2 bases, with 8 bases between. CDR1 is SGHRS and CDR2 is YFSETQ in the germline V gene. The CDR3 DNA is TGCGCCAGCAGCGGGGGAGACACAGATACGCAGTATTTT. It encodes CASSGGDTDTQYF.

The J gene is TRBJ1-6, the V gene TRBV30; tentative D call: TRBD1 (5 bases). Trimming pared 0 bases from V and 13 bases from J, leaving 22 bases between. CDR3 length: 16 residues. CDR1 and CDR2 (germline): GTSNPN, SVGIG (reference sequence). The CDR3 DNA reads TGTGCCTGGAGTGTAGAGCCCCCGGGGGGGTCTTGGCCCCTCCACTTT. This encodes CAWSVEPPGGSWPLHF. The full variable domain, completed using reference TRBV30 and TRBJ1-6, is SQTIHQWPATLVQPVGSPLSLECTVEGTSNPNLYWYRQAAGRGLQLLFYSVGIGQISSEVPQNLSASRPQDRQFILSSKKLLLSDSGFYLCAWSVEPPGGSWPLHFGNGTRLTVT.

The chain couples TRBV7-2 to TRBJ1-2; D not certain. CDR3 size: 15 residues. V dropped 2 bases and J dropped 1 base, with 11 bases sitting between them. CDR1 SGHTA and CDR2 FQGNSA come from the germline V gene. The CDR3 loop reads CASSLQGTDNYGYTF. Written as DNA, the CDR3 is TGTGCCAGCAGCTTACAAGGCACGGATAACTATGGCTACACCTTC.

This clone was observed a single time. The chain carries TRBV10-2 and TRBJ1-2; D possibly corresponds to TRBD1 (6 bases). The germline CDR1 and CDR2 sequences are WSHSY and SAAADI. V lost 4 bases, J lost 4 bases, and 13 bases lay in between. The CDR3 length is 14 residues. The CDR3 protein is CASSALAGAYGYTF. As DNA, the CDR3 is TGCGCCAGCAGTGCCCTGGCGGGGGCCTATGGCTACACCTTC.

The J gene is TRBJ1-2, the V gene TRBV5-1; 8 bases are shared with TRBD1. CDR3 length: 14 amino acids. The germline gives CDR1 SGHRS, CDR2 YFSETQ. V shed 0 bases, J shed 4 bases, and the junction held 2 bases outside the gene matches. CDR3 coding DNA: TGCGCCAGCAGCTTGGACAGGGGGTCCTATGGCTACACCTTC. Amino acids: CASSLDRGSYGYTF.

The V gene is TRBV11-3, the J gene TRBJ2-5; 8 nucleotides align to TRBD1. Germline V gene lookup returns CDR1 SGHNT and CDR2 YENEEA. The CDR3 has 14 amino acids. The J segment lost 2 bases and the V segment lost 5 bases, leaving 4 bases of the junction unmatched. CDR3 coding DNA: TGTGCCAGCAGCCCGAACAGGGGGCAAGAGACCCAGTACTTC. It is translated as CASSPNRGQETQYF.

The chain has TRBV12-3 or TRBV12-4 and TRBJ2-2; 7 bases are shared with TRBD2. Trimming cost V 4 bases and J 12 bases; bases outside gene matches: 8. CDR3 length equals 13 residues. The CDR3 DNA reads as TGTGCCAGCAGTTGGGTGCTGGGGGGGAAGCTGTTTTTT. Translation: CASSWVLGGKLFF.

The chain links TRBV28 to TRBJ1-4; weak D call: TRBD1 (5 bases). Trimming pared 8 bases from V and 6 bases from J, leaving 16 bases between. Per the germline V gene, CDR1 is MDHEN and CDR2 is SYDVKM. This CDR3 spans 14 amino acids. CDR3 amino acids: CASGQGTHDEKLFF. In DNA form, the CDR3 reads TGTGCCAGCGGCCAGGGCACTCACGATGAAAAACTGTTTTTT. The whole variable domain, remainder taken from reference TRBV28 and TRBJ1-4, is DVKVTQSSRYLVKRTGEKVFLECVQDMDHENMFWYRQDPGLGLRLIYFSYDVKMKEKGDIPEGYSVSREKKERFSLILESASTNQTSMYLCASGQGTHDEKLFFGSGTQLSVL.

The chain joins TRBV7-8 to TRBJ1-5; D not resolved. Germline CDR1 and CDR2: SGHVS and FQNEAQ. The CDR3 runs 12 residues. V lost 0 bases, J lost 6 bases, and 3 bases lay in between. CDR3 bases: TGTGCCAGCAGCTTAGCTGGTCAGCCCCAGCATTTT. Translation: CASSLAGQPQHF.

The rearrangement links TRBV30 to TRBJ1-2, with D tentatively TRBD1 (5 bases). The V gene's germline CDR1 is GTSNPN and CDR2 SVGIG (reference sequence). The V gene lost 6 bases and the J gene lost 3 bases, with 11 bases spanning the gap. This CDR3 spans 12 amino acids. Here the CDR3 reads CACTGFYYGYTF. The CDR3 region has the DNA TGTGCCTGTACAGGTTTCTACTATGGCTACACCTTC.

V usage is TRBV6-1 and J usage is TRBJ1-2; TRBD1 is a possible D gene (6 bases). The CDR3 runs 15 residues. The germline V and J ends were trimmed by 3 bases and 1 base, with 12 bases remaining between them. The germline V gene encodes CDR1 MNHNS and CDR2 SASEGT. The CDR3 nucleotides read TGTGCCAGCAGTGAGGGGGGGACACTTAACTATGGCTACACCTTC. Amino acid sequence: CASSEGGTLNYGYTF.

The chain is built from TRBV27 and TRBJ1-1; D possibly corresponds to TRBD1 (5 bases). Per the germline V gene, CDR1 is MNHEY and CDR2 is SMNVEV (reference sequence). The CDR3 has 12 amino acids. V shed 8 bases and J shed 1 base, with 8 bases lying between them. CDR3 in DNA: TGTGCCAGCGGGAGGGGGAACACTGAAGCTTTCTTT. It codes for CASGRGNTEAFF.

This clone was found once. The chain employs TRBV11-3 and TRBJ2-2, with D unclear. Germline V gives CDR1 SGHNT, CDR2 YENEEA. Between the trimmed V and J ends, which lost 0 bases and 5 bases, there was a span of 7 bases. CDR3 size: 14 residues. The DNA for the CDR3 is TGTGCCAGCAGCTTAGATGGGGTGACCGGGGAGCTGTTTTTT. The encoded protein is CASSLDGVTGELFF.